The T cell receptor beta chain described here comes from a study of shared clonotypes between healthy human individuals (dated by TCRdb to the early 2020s). Background for the entire study: Two women and a few men aged 18 to 49 years were included in the cohort. To estimate repertoire size and how much clonotypes are shared between individuals, the study performed deep sequencing of blood TCR repertoires from roughly five healthy adults. To increase sequencing depth and limit assay-specific biases, TCR repertoire library preparation and sequencing were carried out by different laboratories using diverse techniques. Between about 0.85 and 10 billion PBMCs per donor were obtained by leukapheresis. The paper as a whole reports these results and caveats: Pairwise subsampling indicated that sequencing depth was expected to affect the degree of clonotype sharing among donors. Only blood was sampled, and tissue TCR repertoires likely differ from those in blood. Because the study included only a small number of donors, the genetic and exposure-history diversity represented was limited.

This clone occurred a few times. The clone's antigen remains unknown. Base-call qualities are not available, and no considerably larger clone is one nucleotide away. Using the deep immunoSEQ assay, TCR CDR3 regions were amplified from genomic DNA by multiplex PCR. Genomic DNA extracted from each cell subset was distributed evenly over all wells of several immunoSEQ 96-well plates, and each plate served as one replicate. For unsorted PBMC, 250 to 300 ng genomic DNA, equal to tens of thousands of T cell genomes, was loaded into each replicate PCR. Genomic DNA from unsorted PBMC was sequenced over ten immunoSEQ deep assay plates. The purified libraries were quantified using a Qubit 3.0 fluorometer, sized with a Bioanalyzer 2100, and then quantified again using the KAPA Library Quantification kit. Each immunoSEQ 96-well plate was sequenced on its own single-read 150-cycle Illumina NextSeq 550 flow cell. In the paper's pipeline: Because the immunoSEQ output included only junctional sequences and no quality scores, the filtering could not be the same as the filtering used for full-length reads. Sequences were annotated with PyIR, a Python wrapper for IgBLAST v1.9, and V/J genes and CDR3 were assigned using IMGT germline references. Reads were removed for weak V/J assignments (E-value above 1e-6), missing CDR3, stop codons, out-of-frame junctions, or ambiguous translated residues. A V3J clonotype was defined by an identical inferred V gene, J gene, and CDR3 amino acid sequence. Percentage overlap between repertoires was computed as shared unique clonotypes divided by the size of the smaller repertoire. Richness of each repertoire was evaluated using RTK rarefaction, the Chao1 estimator, and Recon v2.1 estimates of unobserved clonotypes. TCRdb stores this immuneACCESS table with in-frame sequences only. Part of the clones is absent; in the studies checked, under half of the shortfall reflects unresolved V genes, and no reason is known for the rest. The DNA was the basis for D and trimming; V, J and clone size are from that table. Present in this sample are about 450,000 clones, about 85% of which were seen just once. In total, the top ten clones hold 13% of the sample.

CDR1 MNHEY and CDR2 SMNVEV are derived from the germline V gene (reference sequence). Inclusive of the bounding cysteine and phenylalanine, the CDR3 is 15 residues long. Just CDR3 DNA is preserved here, 45 bases in frame from base 1. V is cut back by 4 bases and J by 2 bases, with 4 bases in the junction unmatched. The donors were healthy, HIV-negative adults with no recently reported acute infections or vaccinations. Only Caucasian adults living in Nashville, Tennessee, USA were represented among the donors. For unsorted samples, some 90 million PBMCs were counted and genomic DNA was extracted with the QIAamp DNA Blood Mini kit. Blood was obtained by leukapheresis, after which PBMCs were separated by Ficoll-Histopaque density gradient centrifugation and cryopreserved in liquid nitrogen vapor phase.

The chain uses TRBV27 and TRBJ2-2; 7 bases in the junction line up with TRBD2. The sequence came from a woman aged 35 to 49 in good health. Some clones in this sample may be carry-over from other donors' samples. The sequenced material came from PBMCs. The CDR3 protein sequence reads: CASSSSGGNTGELFF. The DNA sequence is TGTGCCAGCAGTTCTAGCGGAGGTAACACCGGGGAGCTGTTTTTT.